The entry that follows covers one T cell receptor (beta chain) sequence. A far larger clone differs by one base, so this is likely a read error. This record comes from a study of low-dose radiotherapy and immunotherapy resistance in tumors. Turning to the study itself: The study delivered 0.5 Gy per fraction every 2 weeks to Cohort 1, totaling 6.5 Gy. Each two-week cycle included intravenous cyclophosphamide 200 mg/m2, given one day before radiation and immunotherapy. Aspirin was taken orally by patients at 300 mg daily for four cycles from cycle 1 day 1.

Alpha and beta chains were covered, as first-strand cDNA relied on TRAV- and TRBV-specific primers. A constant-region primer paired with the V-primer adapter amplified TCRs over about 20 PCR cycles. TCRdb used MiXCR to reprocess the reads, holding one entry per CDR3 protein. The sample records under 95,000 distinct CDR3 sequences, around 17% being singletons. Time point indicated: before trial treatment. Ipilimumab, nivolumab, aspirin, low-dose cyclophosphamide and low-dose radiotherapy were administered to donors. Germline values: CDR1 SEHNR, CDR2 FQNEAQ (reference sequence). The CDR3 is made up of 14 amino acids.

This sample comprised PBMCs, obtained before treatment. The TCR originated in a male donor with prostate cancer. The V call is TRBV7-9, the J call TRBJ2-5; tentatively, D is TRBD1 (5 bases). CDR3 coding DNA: TGTACCAGCAGCTTAGGCTCAGCAGGGGAGACCCAGTACTTC. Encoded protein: CTSSLGSAGETQYF.